This T cell receptor beta chain was recovered during a study of T cell changes during pregnancy in multiple sclerosis. This clone was seen only once. The junction had 12 bases not matched to a gene; V was cut back by 4 bases and J by 9 bases. The length of the CDR3 is 15 residues. CDR1 and CDR2 (germline): SGHRS, YFSETQ. The protocol was immunoSEQ multiplex PCR, while the TCRdb copy is restricted to in-frame clones and leaves out a portion. Of some 71,000 clones listed, about 91% are singletons. Sequences were derived from CD4+ T cells from peripheral blood mononuclear cells, sampled in the third trimester of pregnancy. The rearrangement uses TRBV5-1 and TRBJ2-1, with TRBD1 identical over 8 bases. This sequence originates from a female donor in good health, enrolled as a control in a pregnancy study. Here the CDR3 DNA reads TGCGCCAGCAGCGGTGGACAGGGAAACTGGGGTGAGCAGTTCTTC. Translating it yields CASSGGQGNWGEQFF.